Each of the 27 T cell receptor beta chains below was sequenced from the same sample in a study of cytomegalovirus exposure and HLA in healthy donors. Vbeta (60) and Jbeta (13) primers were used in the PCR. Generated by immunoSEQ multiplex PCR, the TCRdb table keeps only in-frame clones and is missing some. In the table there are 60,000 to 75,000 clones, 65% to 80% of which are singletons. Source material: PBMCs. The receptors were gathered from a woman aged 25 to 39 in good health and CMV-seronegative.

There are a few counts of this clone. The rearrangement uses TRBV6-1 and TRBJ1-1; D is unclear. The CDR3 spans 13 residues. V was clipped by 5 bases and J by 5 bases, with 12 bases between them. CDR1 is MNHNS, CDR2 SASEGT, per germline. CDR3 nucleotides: TGTGCCAGCAGTCGGGAGCTCCCGACTGAAGCTTTCTTT. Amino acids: CASSRELPTEAFF.

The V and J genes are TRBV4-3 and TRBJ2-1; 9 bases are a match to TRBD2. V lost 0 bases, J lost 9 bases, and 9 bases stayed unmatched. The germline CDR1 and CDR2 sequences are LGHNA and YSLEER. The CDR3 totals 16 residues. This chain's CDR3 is CASSQDPAGGSSEQFF. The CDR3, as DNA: TGCGCCAGCAGCCAAGATCCAGCGGGGGGATCAAGTGAGCAGTTCTTC.

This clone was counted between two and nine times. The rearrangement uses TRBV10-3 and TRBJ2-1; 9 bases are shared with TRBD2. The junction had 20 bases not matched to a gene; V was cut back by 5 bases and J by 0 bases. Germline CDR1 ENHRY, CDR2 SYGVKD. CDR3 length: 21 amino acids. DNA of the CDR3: TGTGCCATCAGTAGGCCGAAGGGGCGGGAGGGCTTGCGCAGCTCCTACAATGAGCAGTTCTTC. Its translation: CAISRPKGREGLRSSYNEQFF.

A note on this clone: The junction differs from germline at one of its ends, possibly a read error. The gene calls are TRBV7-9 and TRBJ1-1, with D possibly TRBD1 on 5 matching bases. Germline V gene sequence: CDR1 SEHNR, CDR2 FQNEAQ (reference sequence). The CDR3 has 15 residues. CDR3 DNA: TGTTCCAGCAGCTTAGAAGGAGGGACGAACACTGAAGCTTTCTTT. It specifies CSSSLEGGTNTEAFF.

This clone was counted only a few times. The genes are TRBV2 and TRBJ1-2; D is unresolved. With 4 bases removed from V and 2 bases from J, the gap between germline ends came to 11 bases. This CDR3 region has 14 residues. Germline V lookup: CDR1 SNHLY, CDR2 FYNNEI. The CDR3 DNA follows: TGTGCCAGCAGTGTGGACGGAGGGAACTATGGCTACACCTTC. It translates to CASSVDGGNYGYTF.

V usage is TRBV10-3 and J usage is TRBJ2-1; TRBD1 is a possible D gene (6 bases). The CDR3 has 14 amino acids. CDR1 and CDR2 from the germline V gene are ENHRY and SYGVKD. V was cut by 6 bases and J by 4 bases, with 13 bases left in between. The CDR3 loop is CAIRGAADYNEQFF. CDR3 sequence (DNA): TGTGCCATCAGGGGGGCCGCGGATTACAATGAGCAGTTCTTC.

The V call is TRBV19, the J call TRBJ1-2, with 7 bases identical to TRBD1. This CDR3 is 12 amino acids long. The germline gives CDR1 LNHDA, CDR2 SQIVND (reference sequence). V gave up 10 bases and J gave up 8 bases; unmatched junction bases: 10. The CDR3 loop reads CATLTGPGGYTF. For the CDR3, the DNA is TGTGCCACCTTGACAGGGCCCGGCGGCTACACCTTC. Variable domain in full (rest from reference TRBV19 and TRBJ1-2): DGGITQSPKYLFRKEGQNVTLSCEQNLNHDAMYWYRQDPGQGLRLIYYSQIVNDFQKGDIAEGYSVSREKKESFPLTVTSAQKNPTAFYLCATLTGPGGYTFGSGTRLTVV.

The CDR3 DNA reads TGTGCCAGCAGAGGACAGGGAGGGTACACCTTC. This encodes CASRGQGGYTF. The chain combines TRBV27 with TRBJ1-2, with 8 bases matching TRBD1. The CDR3 has 11 amino acids. Germline V lookup: CDR1 MNHEY, CDR2 SMNVEV (reference sequence). Trimming at V came to 6 bases and at J to 11 bases, leaving 5 bases not matched to a gene.

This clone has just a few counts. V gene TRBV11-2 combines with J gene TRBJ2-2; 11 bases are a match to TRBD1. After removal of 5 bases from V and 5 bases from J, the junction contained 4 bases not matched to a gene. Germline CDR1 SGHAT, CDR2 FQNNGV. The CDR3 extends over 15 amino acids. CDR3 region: CASSAGQGGTGELFF. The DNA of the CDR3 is TGTGCCAGCAGCGCGGGACAGGGGGGGACCGGGGAGCTGTTTTTT. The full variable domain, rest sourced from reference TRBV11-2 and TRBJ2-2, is EAGVAQSPRYKIIEKRQSVAFWCNPISGHATLYWYQQILGQGPKLLIQFQNNGVVDDSQLPKDRFSAERLKGVDSTLKIQPAKLEDSAVYLCASSAGQGGTGELFFGEGSRLTVL.

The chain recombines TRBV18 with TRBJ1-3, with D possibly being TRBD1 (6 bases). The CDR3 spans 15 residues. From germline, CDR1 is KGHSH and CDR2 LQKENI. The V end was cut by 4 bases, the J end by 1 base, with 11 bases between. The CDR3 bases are TGTGCCAGCTCACGGCCGGACAGTTCTGGAAACACCATATATTTT. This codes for CASSRPDSSGNTIYF.

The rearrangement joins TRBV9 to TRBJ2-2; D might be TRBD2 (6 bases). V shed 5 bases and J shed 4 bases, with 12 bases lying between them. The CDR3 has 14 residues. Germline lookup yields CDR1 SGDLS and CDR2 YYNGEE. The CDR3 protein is CASSGDLSTGELFF. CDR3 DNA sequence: TGTGCCAGCAGTGGGGACTTATCCACCGGGGAGCTGTTTTTT. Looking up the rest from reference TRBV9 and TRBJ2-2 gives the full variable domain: DSGVTQTPKHLITATGQRVTLRCSPRSGDLSVYWYQQSLDQGLQFLIQYYNGEERAKGNILERFSAQQFPDLHSELNLSSLELGDSALYFCASSGDLSTGELFFGEGSRLTVL.

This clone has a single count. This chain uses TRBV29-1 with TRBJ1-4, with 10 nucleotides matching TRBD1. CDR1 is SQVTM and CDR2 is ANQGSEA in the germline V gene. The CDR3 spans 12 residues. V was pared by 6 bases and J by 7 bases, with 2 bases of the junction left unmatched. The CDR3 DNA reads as TGCAGCGTCAGACAGGGGGCTGAAAAACTGTTTTTT. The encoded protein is CSVRQGAEKLFF.

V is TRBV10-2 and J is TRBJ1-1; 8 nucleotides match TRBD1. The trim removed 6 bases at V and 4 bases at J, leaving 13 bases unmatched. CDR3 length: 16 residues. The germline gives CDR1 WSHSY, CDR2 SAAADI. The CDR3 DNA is TGCGCCAGCAGACCCGACAGGGGAGGAGTATCCACTGAAGCTTTCTTT. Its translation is CASRPDRGGVSTEAFF.

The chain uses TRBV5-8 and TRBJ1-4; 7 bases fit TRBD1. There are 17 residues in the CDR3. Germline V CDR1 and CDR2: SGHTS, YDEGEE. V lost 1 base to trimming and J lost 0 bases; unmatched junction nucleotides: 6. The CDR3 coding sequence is TGTGCCAGCAGCTTGCTGGGACAGTCGTCAACTAATGAAAAACTGTTTTTT. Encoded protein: CASSLLGQSSTNEKLFF.

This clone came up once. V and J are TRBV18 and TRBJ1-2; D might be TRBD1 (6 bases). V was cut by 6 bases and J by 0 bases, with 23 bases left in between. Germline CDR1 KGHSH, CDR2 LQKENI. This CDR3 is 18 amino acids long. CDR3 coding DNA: TGTGCCAGCTCGCCTAACAAACGCTCGGACAGAGCTAACTATGGCTACACCTTC. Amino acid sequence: CASSPNKRSDRANYGYTF.

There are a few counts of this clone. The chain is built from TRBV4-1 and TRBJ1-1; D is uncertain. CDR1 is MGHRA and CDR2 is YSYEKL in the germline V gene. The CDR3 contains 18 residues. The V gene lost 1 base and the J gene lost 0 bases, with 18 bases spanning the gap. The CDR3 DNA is TGCGCCAGCAGCCAAGGGGTGCACCCCGGAGGAATGAACACTGAAGCTTTCTTT. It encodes CASSQGVHPGGMNTEAFF.

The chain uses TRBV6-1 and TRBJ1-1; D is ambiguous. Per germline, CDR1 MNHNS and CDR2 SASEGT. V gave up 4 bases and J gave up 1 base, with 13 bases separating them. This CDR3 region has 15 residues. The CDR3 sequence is CASSVGSVGNTEAFF. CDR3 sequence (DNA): TGTGCCAGCAGTGTCGGGTCCGTGGGGAACACTGAAGCTTTCTTT.

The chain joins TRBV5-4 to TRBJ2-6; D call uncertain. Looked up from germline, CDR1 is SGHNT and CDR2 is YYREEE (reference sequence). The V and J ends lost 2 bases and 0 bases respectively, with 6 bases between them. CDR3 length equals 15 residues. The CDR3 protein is CASSLLVSGANVLTF. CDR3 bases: TGTGCCAGCAGCTTACTGGTCTCTGGGGCCAACGTCCTGACTTTC. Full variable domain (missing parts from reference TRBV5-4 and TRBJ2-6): ETGVTQSPTHLIKTRGQQVTLRCSSQSGHNTVSWYQQALGQGPQFIFQYYREEENGRGNFPPRFSGLQFPNYSSELNVNALELDDSALYLCASSLLVSGANVLTFGAGSRLTVL.

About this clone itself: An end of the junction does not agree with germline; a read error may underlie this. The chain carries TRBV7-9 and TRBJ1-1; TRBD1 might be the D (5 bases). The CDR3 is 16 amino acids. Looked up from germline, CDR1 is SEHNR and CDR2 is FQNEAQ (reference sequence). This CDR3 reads CSSSFLTGGERTEAFF. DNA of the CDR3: TGTTCCAGCAGCTTCCTAACGGGGGGTGAACGGACTGAAGCTTTCTTT.

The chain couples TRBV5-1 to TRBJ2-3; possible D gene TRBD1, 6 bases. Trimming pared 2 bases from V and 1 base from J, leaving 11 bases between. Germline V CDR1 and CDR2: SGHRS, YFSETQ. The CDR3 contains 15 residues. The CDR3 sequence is CASSFPGHRTDTQYF. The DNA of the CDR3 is TGCGCCAGCAGCTTCCCGGGACACCGCACAGATACGCAGTATTTT.

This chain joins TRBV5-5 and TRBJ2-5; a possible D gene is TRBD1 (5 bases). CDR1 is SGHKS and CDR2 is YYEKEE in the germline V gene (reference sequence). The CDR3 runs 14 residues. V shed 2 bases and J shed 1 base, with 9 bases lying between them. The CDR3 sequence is CASSFGQAQETQYF. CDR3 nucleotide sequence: TGTGCCAGCAGCTTCGGACAAGCCCAAGAGACCCAGTACTTC.

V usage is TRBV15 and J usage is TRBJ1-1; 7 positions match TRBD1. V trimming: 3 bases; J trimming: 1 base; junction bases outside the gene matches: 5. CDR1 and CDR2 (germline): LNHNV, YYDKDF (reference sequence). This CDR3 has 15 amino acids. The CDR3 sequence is CATSRDGQENTEAFF. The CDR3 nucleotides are TGTGCCACCAGCAGGGATGGACAGGAGAACACTGAAGCTTTCTTT.

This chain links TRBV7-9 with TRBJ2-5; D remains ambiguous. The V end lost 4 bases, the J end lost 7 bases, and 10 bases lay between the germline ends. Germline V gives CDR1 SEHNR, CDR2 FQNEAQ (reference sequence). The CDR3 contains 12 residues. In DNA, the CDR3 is TGTGCCAGCAGCTCCACGGGTTGGACCCAGTACTTC. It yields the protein CASSSTGWTQYF.

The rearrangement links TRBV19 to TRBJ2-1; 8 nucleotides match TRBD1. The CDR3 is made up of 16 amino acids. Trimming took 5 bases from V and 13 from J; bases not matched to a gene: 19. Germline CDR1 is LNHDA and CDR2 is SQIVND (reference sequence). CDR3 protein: CASSPRTGLVPTDQFF. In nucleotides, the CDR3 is TGTGCCAGTAGTCCCAGGACAGGGTTGGTCCCCACGGACCAGTTCTTC. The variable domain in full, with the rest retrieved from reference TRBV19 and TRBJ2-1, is DGGITQSPKYLFRKEGQNVTLSCEQNLNHDAMYWYRQDPGQGLRLIYYSQIVNDFQKGDIAEGYSVSREKKESFPLTVTSAQKNPTAFYLCASSPRTGLVPTDQFFGPGTRLTVL.

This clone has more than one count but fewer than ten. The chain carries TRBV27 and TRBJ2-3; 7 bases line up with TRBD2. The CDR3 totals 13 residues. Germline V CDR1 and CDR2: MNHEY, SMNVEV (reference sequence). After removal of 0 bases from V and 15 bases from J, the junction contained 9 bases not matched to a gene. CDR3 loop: CASSLSWGGVPYF. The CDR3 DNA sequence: TGTGCCAGCAGTTTATCGTGGGGGGGTGTCCCCTATTTT.

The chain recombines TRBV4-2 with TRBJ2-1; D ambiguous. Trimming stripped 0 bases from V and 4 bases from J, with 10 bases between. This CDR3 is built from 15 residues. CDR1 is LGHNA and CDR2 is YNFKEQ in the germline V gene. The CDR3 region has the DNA TGTGCCAGCAGCCAAGATCCCGCAGTTTACAATGAGCAGTTCTTC. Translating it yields CASSQDPAVYNEQFF.

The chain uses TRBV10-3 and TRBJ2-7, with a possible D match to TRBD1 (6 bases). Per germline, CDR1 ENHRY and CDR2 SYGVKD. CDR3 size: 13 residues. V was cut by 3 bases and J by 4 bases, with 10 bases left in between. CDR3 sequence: CAISEGQGYEQYV. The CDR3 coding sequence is TGTGCCATCAGTGAAGGGCAGGGGTACGAGCAGTACGTC.